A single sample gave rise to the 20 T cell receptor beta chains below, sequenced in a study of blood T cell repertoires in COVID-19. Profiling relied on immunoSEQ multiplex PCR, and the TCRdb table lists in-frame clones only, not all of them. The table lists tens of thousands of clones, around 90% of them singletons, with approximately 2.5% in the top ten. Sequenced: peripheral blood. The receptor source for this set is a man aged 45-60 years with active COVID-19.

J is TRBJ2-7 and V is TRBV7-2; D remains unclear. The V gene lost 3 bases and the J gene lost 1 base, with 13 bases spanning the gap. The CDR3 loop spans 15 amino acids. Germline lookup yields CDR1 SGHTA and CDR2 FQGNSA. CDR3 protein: CASSFRGSLSYEQYF. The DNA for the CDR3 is TGTGCCAGCAGCTTTCGCGGTAGCCTATCCTACGAGCAGTACTTC.

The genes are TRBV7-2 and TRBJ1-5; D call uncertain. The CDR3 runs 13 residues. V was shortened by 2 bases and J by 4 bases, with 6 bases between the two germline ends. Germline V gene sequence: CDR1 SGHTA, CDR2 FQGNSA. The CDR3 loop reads CASSLRGNQPQHF. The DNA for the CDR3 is TGTGCCAGCAGCTTACGAGGGAATCAGCCCCAGCATTTT.

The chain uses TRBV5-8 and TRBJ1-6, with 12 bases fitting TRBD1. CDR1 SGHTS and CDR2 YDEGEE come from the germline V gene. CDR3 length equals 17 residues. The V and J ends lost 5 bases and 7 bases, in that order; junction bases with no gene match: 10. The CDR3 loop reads CASRDRDRGQRNSPLHF. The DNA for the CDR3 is TGTGCCAGCAGGGACAGGGACAGGGGGCAACGAAATTCACCCCTCCACTTT.

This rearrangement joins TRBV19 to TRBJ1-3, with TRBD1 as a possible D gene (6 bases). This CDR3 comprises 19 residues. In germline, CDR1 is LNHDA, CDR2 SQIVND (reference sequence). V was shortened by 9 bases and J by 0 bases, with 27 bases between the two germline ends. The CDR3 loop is CASYTPTLGGAYSGNTIYF. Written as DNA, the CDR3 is TGTGCCAGCTACACACCAACCCTTGGGGGGGCCTACTCTGGAAACACCATATATTTT.

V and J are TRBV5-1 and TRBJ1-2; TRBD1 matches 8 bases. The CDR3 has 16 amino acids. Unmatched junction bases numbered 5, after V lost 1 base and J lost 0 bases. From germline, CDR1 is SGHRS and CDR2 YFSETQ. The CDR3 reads CASSLQPGQANYGYTF. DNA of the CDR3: TGCGCCAGCAGCTTGCAACCGGGACAGGCTAACTATGGCTACACCTTC.

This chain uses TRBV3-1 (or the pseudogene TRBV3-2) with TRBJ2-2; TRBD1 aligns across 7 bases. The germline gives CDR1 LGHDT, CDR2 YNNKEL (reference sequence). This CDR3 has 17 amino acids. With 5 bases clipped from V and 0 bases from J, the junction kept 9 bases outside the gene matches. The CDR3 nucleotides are TGTGCCAGCAGCTCCTACGGGACAGAAGCGAACACCGGGGAGCTGTTTTTT. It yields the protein CASSSYGTEANTGELFF.

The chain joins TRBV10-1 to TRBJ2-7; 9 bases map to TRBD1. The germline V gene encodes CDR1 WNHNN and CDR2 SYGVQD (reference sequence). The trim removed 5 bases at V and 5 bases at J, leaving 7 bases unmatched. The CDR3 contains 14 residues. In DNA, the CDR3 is TGCGCCAGCAGTCCCCGGACAGGGGAGAACGAGCAGTACTTC. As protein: CASSPRTGENEQYF.

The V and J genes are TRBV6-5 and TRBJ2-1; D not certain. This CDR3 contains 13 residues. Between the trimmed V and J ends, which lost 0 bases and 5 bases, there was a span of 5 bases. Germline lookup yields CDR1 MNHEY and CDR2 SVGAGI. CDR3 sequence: CASSYSLNNEQFF. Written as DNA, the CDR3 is TGTGCCAGCAGTTACTCCCTTAACAATGAGCAGTTCTTC.

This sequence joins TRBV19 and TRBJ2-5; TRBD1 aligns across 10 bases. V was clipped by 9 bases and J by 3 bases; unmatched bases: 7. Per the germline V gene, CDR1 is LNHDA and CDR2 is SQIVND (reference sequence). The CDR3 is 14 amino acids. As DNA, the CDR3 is TGTGCCAGCCGGGACAGGGGTCGGGAAGAGACCCAGTACTTC. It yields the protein CASRDRGREETQYF.

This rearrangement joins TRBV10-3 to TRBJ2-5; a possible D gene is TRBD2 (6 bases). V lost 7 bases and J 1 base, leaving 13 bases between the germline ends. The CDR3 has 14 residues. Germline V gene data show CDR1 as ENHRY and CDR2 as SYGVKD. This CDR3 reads CAIKEGLGQETQYF. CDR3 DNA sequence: TGTGCCATCAAGGAGGGGCTCGGCCAAGAGACCCAGTACTTC.

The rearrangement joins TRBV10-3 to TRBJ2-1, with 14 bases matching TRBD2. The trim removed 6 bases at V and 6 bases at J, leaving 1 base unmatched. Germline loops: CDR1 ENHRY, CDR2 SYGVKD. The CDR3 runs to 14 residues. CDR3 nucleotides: TGTGCCATCAGCGGGACTAGCGGGAGCAATGAGCAGTTCTTC. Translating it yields CAISGTSGSNEQFF.

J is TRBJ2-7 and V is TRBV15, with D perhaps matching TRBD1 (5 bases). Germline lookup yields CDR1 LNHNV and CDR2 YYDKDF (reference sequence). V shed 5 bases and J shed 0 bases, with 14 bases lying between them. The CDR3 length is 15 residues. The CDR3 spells CATSLEIRGSYEQYF. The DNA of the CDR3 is TGTGCCACCAGCCTAGAGATTAGGGGCTCCTACGAGCAGTACTTC.

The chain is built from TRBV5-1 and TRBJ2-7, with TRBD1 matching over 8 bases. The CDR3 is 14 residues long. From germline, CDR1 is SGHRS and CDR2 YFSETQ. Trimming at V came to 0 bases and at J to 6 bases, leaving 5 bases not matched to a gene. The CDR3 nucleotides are TGCGCCAGCAGCTTGGATCCAGGGGGCTTCGAGCAGTACTTC. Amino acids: CASSLDPGGFEQYF.

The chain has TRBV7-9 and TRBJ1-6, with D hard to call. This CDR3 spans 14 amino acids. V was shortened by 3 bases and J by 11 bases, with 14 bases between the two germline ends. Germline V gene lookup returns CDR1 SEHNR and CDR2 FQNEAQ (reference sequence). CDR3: CASSLTGIGTPLHF. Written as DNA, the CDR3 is TGTGCCAGCAGCTTGACCGGGATCGGGACACCCCTCCACTTT.

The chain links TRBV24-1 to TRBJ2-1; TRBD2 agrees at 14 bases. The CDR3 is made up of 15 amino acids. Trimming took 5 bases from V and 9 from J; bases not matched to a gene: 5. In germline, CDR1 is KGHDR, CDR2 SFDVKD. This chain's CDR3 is CATSAGLAGVTEQFF. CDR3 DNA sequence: TGTGCCACCAGTGCGGGACTAGCGGGAGTTACTGAGCAGTTCTTC.

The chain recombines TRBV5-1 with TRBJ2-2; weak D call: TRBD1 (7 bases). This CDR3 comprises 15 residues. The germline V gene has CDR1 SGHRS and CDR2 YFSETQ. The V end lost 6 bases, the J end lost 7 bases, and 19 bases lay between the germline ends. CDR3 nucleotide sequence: TGCGCCAGCAACCCGGGGAGGCAGGGGGACGGGGAGCTGTTTTTT. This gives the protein CASNPGRQGDGELFF.

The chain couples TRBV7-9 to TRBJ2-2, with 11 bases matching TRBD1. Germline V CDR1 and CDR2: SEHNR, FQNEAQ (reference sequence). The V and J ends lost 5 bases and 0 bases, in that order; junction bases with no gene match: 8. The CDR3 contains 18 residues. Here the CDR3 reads CASSPPPGQGANTGELFF. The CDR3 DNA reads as TGTGCCAGCAGCCCGCCACCGGGACAGGGGGCGAACACCGGGGAGCTGTTTTTT.

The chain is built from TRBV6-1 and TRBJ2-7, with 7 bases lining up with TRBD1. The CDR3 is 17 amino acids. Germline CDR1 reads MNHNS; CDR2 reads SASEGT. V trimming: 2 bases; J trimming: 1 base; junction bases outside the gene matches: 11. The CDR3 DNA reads TGTGCCAGCAGTGAACTCTTTGGGACAGCCCGATCCTACGAGCAGTACTTC. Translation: CASSELFGTARSYEQYF.

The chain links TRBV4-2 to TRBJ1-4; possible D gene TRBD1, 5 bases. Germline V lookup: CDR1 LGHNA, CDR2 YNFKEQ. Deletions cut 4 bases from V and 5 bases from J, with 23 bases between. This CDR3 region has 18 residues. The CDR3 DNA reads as TGTGCCAGCAGCCCCAAATCCTTCACAACAGGAACCAATGAAAAACTGTTTTTT. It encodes CASSPKSFTTGTNEKLFF.

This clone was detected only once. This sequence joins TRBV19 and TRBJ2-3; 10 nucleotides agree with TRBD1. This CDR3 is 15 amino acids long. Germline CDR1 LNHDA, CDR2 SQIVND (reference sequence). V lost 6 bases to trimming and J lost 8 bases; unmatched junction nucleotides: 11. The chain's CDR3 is CASREEGQGSATQYF. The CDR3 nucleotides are TGTGCCAGTAGAGAGGAGGGACAGGGGTCGGCTACGCAGTATTTT.